These 7 T cell receptor beta chains originate from one sample sequenced in a study of cytomegalovirus exposure and HLA in healthy donors. The PCR made use of 60 Vbeta and 13 Jbeta primers. Using immunoSEQ multiplex PCR, the repertoire was profiled, and TCRdb retains in-frame clones only, with some absent. Here the sample spans about 210,000 clones, over 60% being singletons. The sequencing input was PBMCs. Receptors originate from a male donor in good health and CMV-seronegative.

The rearrangement uses TRBV6-5 and TRBJ2-7, with 7 bases identical to TRBD1. The CDR3 totals 13 residues. With V trimmed by 4 bases and J by 3 bases, 3 bases remained unmatched. CDR1 and CDR2 (germline): MNHEY, SVGAGI. The CDR3 coding sequence is TGTGCCAGCAGTTCGAGACAGGGCTACGAGCAGTACTTC. It codes for CASSSRQGYEQYF.

The chain joins TRBV28 to TRBJ1-1; TRBD1 agrees at 11 bases. V gave up 0 bases and J gave up 4 bases; unmatched junction bases: 4. Germline V gene lookup returns CDR1 MDHEN and CDR2 SYDVKM. CDR3 length: 16 amino acids. CDR3 loop: CASSLWEGTGGTEAFF. DNA of the CDR3: TGTGCCAGCAGTTTATGGGAGGGGACAGGGGGCACTGAAGCTTTCTTT.

CDR3 loop: CASSPNQLREAFF. The CDR3 DNA sequence: TGTGCCAGCAGCCCCAACCAATTGCGTGAAGCTTTCTTT. V gene TRBV7-9 combines with J gene TRBJ1-1; no firm D call. This CDR3 spans 13 amino acids. Germline CDR1 SEHNR, CDR2 FQNEAQ (reference sequence). Trimming pared 5 bases from V and 7 bases from J, leaving 14 bases between.

In regard to this clone: The junction and the germline gene differ at one end; a read error may be behind it. The chain has TRBV7-9 and TRBJ2-6; 8 nucleotides align to TRBD2. The germline V gene has CDR1 SEHNR and CDR2 FQNEAQ (reference sequence). This CDR3 has 18 residues. The CDR3 DNA sequence: TGTTCCAGCAGCTCCATCCGGAGCGGGAGTTCTGGGGCCAACGTCCTGACTTTC. Its translation is CSSSSIRSGSSGANVLTF.

This sequence joins TRBV7-2 and TRBJ2-1, with 9 bases lining up with TRBD1. Germline CDR1 is SGHTA and CDR2 is FQGNSA. There are 15 residues in the CDR3. V lost 3 bases to trimming and J lost 4 bases; unmatched junction nucleotides: 4. The CDR3 reads CASSLGQGTYNEQFF. The DNA for the CDR3 is TGTGCCAGCAGCTTGGGACAGGGAACTTACAATGAGCAGTTCTTC.

This rearrangement joins TRBV6-6 to TRBJ1-5; maybe TRBD1 (6 bases). The V end was cut by 5 bases, the J end by 5 bases, with 16 bases between. Germline CDR1 MNHNY, CDR2 SVGAGI (reference sequence). The CDR3 runs to 15 residues. The DNA for the CDR3 is TGTGCCAGCAGTGATCCTAACAGGGTAGATCAGCCCCAGCATTTT. It codes for CASSDPNRVDQPQHF.

This clone came up a few times. DNA of the CDR3: TGTGCCAGCAGTTACGGGACAGGGTCGAACACTGAAGCTTTCTTT. Protein sequence: CASSYGTGSNTEAFF. The chain employs TRBV6-5 and TRBJ1-1; 9 nucleotides agree with TRBD1. V shed 2 bases, J shed 1 base, and the junction held 2 bases outside the gene matches. This CDR3 has 15 residues. In germline, CDR1 is MNHEY, CDR2 SVGAGI.